This passage covers 3 T cell receptor beta chains from one sample sequenced in a study of cytotoxic CD8 clonotypes in ibrutinib-treated CLL. The method was immunoSEQ multiplex PCR; TCRdb's version includes in-frame clones alone and lacks a portion of them. The repertoire holds 130,000 to 150,000 clones, around three quarters seen once, with roughly 13% in the top ten. Sequencing used PBMCs, obtained after 12 months of ibrutinib treatment. These receptors were taken from a human donor with chronic lymphocytic leukemia.

V usage is TRBV25-1 and J usage is TRBJ1-2; 11 nucleotides align to TRBD1. In germline, CDR1 is MGHDK, CDR2 SYGVNS. The V segment lost 3 bases and the J segment 8 bases; nucleotides outside the gene matches: 14. The CDR3 is 17 residues long. In DNA, the CDR3 is TGTGCCAGCAGTGATCAGAGGACAGGGGGCAATCTGCGCGGCTACACCTTC. This gives the protein CASSDQRTGGNLRGYTF.

V is TRBV28 and J is TRBJ2-3; 14 nucleotides match TRBD2. The trim removed 2 bases at V and 2 bases at J, leaving 12 bases unmatched. The germline CDR1 and CDR2 sequences are MDHEN and SYDVKM. This CDR3 contains 20 residues. Here the CDR3 reads CASSLRIGLAGGPFTDTQYF. CDR3 sequence (DNA): TGTGCCAGCAGTTTAAGGATCGGACTAGCGGGAGGCCCCTTCACAGATACGCAGTATTTT.

The J gene is TRBJ1-2, the V gene TRBV5-4; TRBD1 aligns across 7 bases. With V trimmed by 3 bases and J by 5 bases, 10 bases remained unmatched. Germline V gene data show CDR1 as SGHNT and CDR2 as YYREEE (reference sequence). This CDR3 region has 15 residues. DNA of the CDR3: TGTGCCAGCAGCTGGAGAGGGGTCAGGGGGTATGGCTACACCTTC. Its translation is CASSWRGVRGYGYTF.